A single sample gave rise to the 9 T cell receptor beta chains below, sequenced in a study of T cell repertoires in cytomegalovirus infection. The antigens these receptors bind are not known. TCRdb recomputed calls from the reads with MiXCR, one row per CDR3 protein. The sample lists 700,000 to 850,000 distinct CDR3 sequences, less than 35% occurring once. The sequences come from cultured CD8+ T cells from PBMCs, collected from culture after CMV antigen stimulation. These receptors all stem from a human donor in good health (CMV status not recorded). Some clones in this sample may be carry-over from other donors' samples.

This clonotype has only a few counts. The chain recombines TRBV10-3 with TRBJ2-7, with 8 bases aligning to TRBD1. The CDR3 consists of 14 residues. The junction had 7 bases not matched to a gene; V was cut back by 2 bases and J by 7 bases. Germline loops: CDR1 ENHRY, CDR2 SYGVKD. CDR3 residues: CAISERQGSGEQYV. CDR3 nucleotide sequence: TGTGCCATCAGTGAGAGACAGGGGTCTGGGGAGCAGTACGTC.

This chain joins TRBV7-4 and TRBJ2-6; TRBD2 agrees at 13 bases. The germline V gene has CDR1 SGHVT and CDR2 SQSDAQ. The V gene end was trimmed by 8 bases and the J gene end by 2 bases; junction bases not matched to a gene: 12. The CDR3 is 19 residues long. CDR3 bases: TGTGCCAGCCTAACTCCTGGGACTAGCGGGGAGCCTGGGGCCAACGTCCTGACTTTC. It encodes CASLTPGTSGEPGANVLTF.

The J gene is TRBJ2-5, the V gene TRBV19, with D perhaps matching TRBD1 (5 bases). V was trimmed by 3 bases and J by 0 bases, leaving 11 bases between them. This CDR3 has 15 amino acids. CDR1 LNHDA and CDR2 SQIVND come from the germline V gene (reference sequence). For the CDR3, the DNA is TGTGCCAGTAGTATTGGGGCAGGGTACCAAGAGACCCAGTACTTC. Amino acids: CASSIGAGYQETQYF.

This clonotype showed up just a few times. The genes are TRBV9 and TRBJ2-3, with 12 nucleotides matching TRBD2. Trimming cost V 3 bases and J 3 bases; bases outside gene matches: 5. The CDR3 covers 16 residues. Germline V lookup: CDR1 SGDLS, CDR2 YYNGEE. CDR3 nucleotides: TGTGCCAGCAGCGCTAGCGGGGGGGCGAGAACAGATACGCAGTATTTT. The encoded protein is CASSASGGARTDTQYF.

This clonotype was observed at least ten times. This chain uses TRBV7-2 with TRBJ1-1; D gene ambiguous. Germline loops: CDR1 SGHTA, CDR2 FQGNSA. There are 15 residues in the CDR3. V lost 5 bases and J lost 0, with 13 bases in between. CDR3 sequence reads: CASSKGLGLNTEAFF. Here the CDR3 DNA reads TGTGCCAGCAGCAAAGGGTTGGGGTTGAACACTGAAGCTTTCTTT.

This clonotype was found a few times. V and J are TRBV27 and TRBJ2-7; D uncertain. The germline V gene encodes CDR1 MNHEY and CDR2 SMNVEV (reference sequence). This CDR3 has 12 amino acids. The germline V and J ends were trimmed by 7 bases and 5 bases, with 12 bases remaining between them. CDR3 protein: CASMGSHHEQYF. CDR3 bases: TGTGCCAGCATGGGCAGTCACCACGAGCAGTACTTC.

The rearrangement joins TRBV10-3 to TRBJ1-1, with 10 nucleotides matching TRBD1. V lost 6 bases and J lost 3; bases outside the gene matches: 10. CDR1 and CDR2 from the germline V gene are ENHRY and SYGVKD. The CDR3 is made up of 16 amino acids. Here the CDR3 reads CAIRQPGTGDDTEAFF. CDR3 coding DNA: TGTGCCATCAGGCAACCCGGGACAGGGGACGACACTGAAGCTTTCTTT.

This sequence joins TRBV7-9 and TRBJ2-1, with 12 bases aligning to TRBD2. Germline-derived CDR1 and CDR2 are SEHNR and FQNEAQ (reference sequence). The V gene end was trimmed by 6 bases and the J gene end by 9 bases; junction bases not matched to a gene: 6. The CDR3 is 14 residues long. CDR3 nucleotides: TGTGCCAGCAGTACTAGCGGGGGGAAGGGTGAGCAGTTCTTC. Amino acid sequence: CASSTSGGKGEQFF.

This clonotype has at least ten counts. The chain combines TRBV6-1 with TRBJ1-1; D remains ambiguous. V shed 4 bases and J shed 1 base, with 7 bases lying between them. Looked up from germline, CDR1 is MNHNS and CDR2 is SASEGT. The CDR3 length is 13 residues. The CDR3 nucleotides are TGTGCCAGCAGTGGACTGGGGAACACTGAAGCTTTCTTT. This sequence encodes CASSGLGNTEAFF.